This TCR beta chain was recovered during a study of PD-1 blockade in mismatch repair-deficient tumors. About the study: Enrolled about 2012-2016, patients had progressing, pretreated mismatch repair-deficient cancers of approximately 13 types.

Clones were sequenced by immunoSEQ multiplex PCR, and TCRdb holds only the in-frame ones, with some missing. The data show 100,000 to 150,000 clones, approximately 90% seen once. This CDR3 is built from 16 residues. The V gene's germline CDR1 is SGHDT and CDR2 YYEEEE. The V and J ends lost 4 bases and 4 bases respectively, with 17 bases between them. Mismatch repair deficiency was confirmed in all patients, by PCR or immunohistochemistry. Three pembrolizumab responders had their TCRs sequenced. The specimen comprised peripheral blood, sampled 44 weeks after starting pembrolizumab. This chain joins TRBV5-6 and TRBJ2-2; D tentatively fits TRBD1 or TRBD2 (6 bases each). The clonotype comes from an adult with mismatch repair-deficient cancer. The CDR3 region has the DNA TGTGCCAGCAGCAACACTCGGGGGCAGGTCACCGGGGAGCTGTTTTTT. Its translation: CASSNTRGQVTGELFF.